This TCR beta chain was captured by sequencing in a study of monozygotic twins with cystic fibrosis. Study background: Libraries were built from 2.5 to 3.5 micrograms of fragmented DNA using about 15 PCR cycles.

Findings of the study overall: In 13 of 16 pairs, V gene usage was closest to the co-twin's. Shared CDR3 numbers were not associated with age, concordance or severity.

Germline V CDR1 and CDR2: SGHRS, YFSETQ. The CDR3 extends over 16 amino acids. V lost 0 bases and J 0 bases, leaving 10 bases between the germline ends. Method: immunoSEQ multiplex PCR; TCRdb's copy keeps in-frame clones and lacks some. The table includes 32,000 or so clones, roughly 90% detected once. As regards this clone: Its antigen is as yet unknown.

This rearrangement joins TRBV5-1 to TRBJ1-3; D remains ambiguous. The clonotype comes from a girl aged 2 to 10 with cystic fibrosis. Sequenced material: blood. The CDR3 region has the DNA TGCGCCAGCAGCTTGGGCCGAATCAGCTCTGGAAACACCATATATTTT. Protein sequence: CASSLGRISSGNTIYF.